These 10 T cell receptor beta chains share one sample of origin, sequenced in a study of blood T cells in healthy people across ages. A J-beta primer mix and a sample-barcoded 5' primer were used in a second PCR of roughly 7 to 12 cycles. TCRdb reprocessed the 5' RACE reads via MiXCR and lists one record per CDR3 protein. Among over 1,500,000 distinct CDR3 sequences, 49% were seen once, and the ten largest hold 2% to 2.5%. The sample taken for sequencing was blood. Receptor source: a woman aged 40 to 50 in good health.

This sequence joins TRBV7-2 and TRBJ2-7; D possibly corresponds to TRBD2 (6 bases). In germline, CDR1 is SGHTA, CDR2 FQGNSA. V was cut by 0 bases and J by 3 bases, with 15 bases left in between. The CDR3 has 16 amino acids. In nucleotides, the CDR3 is TGTGCCAGCAGCTTAGCGGGGGGACCAGCCCTCTACGAGCAGTACTTC. Its protein is CASSLAGGPALYEQYF.

This chain joins TRBV6-2 or TRBV6-3 and TRBJ2-5, with D possibly matching TRBD2 (6 bases). The germline V gene has CDR1 MNHEY and CDR2 SVGEGT. V lost 2 bases and J 3 bases, leaving 13 bases between the germline ends. The CDR3 has 15 amino acids. CDR3 sequence reads: CASSYQQAGKETQYF. The DNA for the CDR3 is TGTGCCAGCAGTTACCAACAGGCGGGGAAAGAGACCCAGTACTTC.

This clonotype was observed a handful of times. This chain connects TRBV9 to TRBJ2-7, with 9 positions matching TRBD2. Trimming at V came to 0 bases and at J to 3 bases, leaving 1 base not matched to a gene. Per germline, CDR1 SGDLS and CDR2 YYNGEE. This CDR3 is built from 14 residues. The CDR3 here is CASSVVSGSYEQYF. CDR3 nucleotide sequence: TGTGCCAGCAGCGTAGTTAGCGGGAGCTACGAGCAGTACTTC.

This clonotype was seen only a few times. The J gene is TRBJ2-1, the V gene TRBV7-3; 7 bases match TRBD2. V lost 2 bases and J lost 5; bases outside the gene matches: 3. This CDR3 spans 14 amino acids. In germline, CDR1 is SGHTA, CDR2 FQGTGA. The CDR3: CASSLAGVDNEQFF. CDR3 DNA sequence: TGTGCCAGCAGCTTAGCGGGGGTAGACAATGAGCAGTTCTTC.

A remark on this clonotype: The final CDR3 position lacks the conserved phenylalanine or tryptophan, pointing to a likely read error. The chain uses TRBV20-1 and TRBJ1-2; D remains ambiguous. Trimming left V 0 bases short and J 2 bases short, with 10 bases between. CDR3 size: 14 residues. CDR1 is DFQATT, CDR2 SNEGSKA, per germline (reference sequence). In DNA form, the CDR3 reads TGCAGTGCTAGAGATAAAACCCAGAACTATGGCTACACCTAC. The encoded protein is CSARDKTQNYGYTY.

This rearrangement joins TRBV9 to TRBJ2-5; 14 positions agree with TRBD2. Germline CDR1 reads SGDLS; CDR2 reads YYNGEE. V lost 4 bases to trimming and J lost 5 bases; unmatched junction nucleotides: 7. The CDR3 loop spans 16 amino acids. The CDR3 DNA is TGTGCCAGCAGCTCGGGACTAGCGGGGGTGATGGAGACCCAGTACTTC. Amino acids: CASSSGLAGVMETQYF.

The V and J genes are TRBV7-8 and TRBJ2-1; D might be TRBD1 (5 bases). Trimming took off 2 bases at V and 12 bases at J, with 11 bases between the two ends. The CDR3 totals 12 residues. Per the germline V gene, CDR1 is SGHVS and CDR2 is FQNEAQ. CDR3 sequence (DNA): TGTGCCAGCAGCTTAAAAGGGGTATGGCAGTTCTTC. This gives the protein CASSLKGVWQFF.

V and J are TRBV4-3 and TRBJ1-6, with D hard to call. Germline loops: CDR1 LGHNA, CDR2 YSLEER. This CDR3 spans 14 amino acids. V was pared by 4 bases and J by 4 bases, with 8 bases between. For the CDR3, the DNA is TGCGCCAGCAGCCCCGGACGGTATAATTCACCCCTCCACTTT. It is translated as CASSPGRYNSPLHF.

The chain carries TRBV28 and TRBJ2-7; the match to TRBD2 covers 10 bases. The CDR3 runs 15 residues. V lost 3 bases and J lost 2; bases outside the gene matches: 4. Germline CDR1 MDHEN, CDR2 SYDVKM. The DNA of the CDR3 is TGTGCCAGCAGTTTCTCCAGCGGGAGGGCCTACGAGCAGTACTTC. Encoded protein: CASSFSSGRAYEQYF. Using reference TRBV28 and TRBJ2-7 for the parts outside the CDR3, the full variable domain is DVKVTQSSRYLVKRTGEKVFLECVQDMDHENMFWYRQDPGLGLRLIYFSYDVKMKEKGDIPEGYSVSREKKERFSLILESASTNQTSMYLCASSFSSGRAYEQYFGPGTRLTVT.

The chain is built from TRBV24-1 and TRBJ1-5, with D perhaps matching TRBD1 (6 bases). From germline, CDR1 is KGHDR and CDR2 SFDVKD. CDR3 length: 16 amino acids. V gave up 3 bases and J gave up 5 bases, with 16 bases separating them. The CDR3 is CATSDPTGTQYQPQHF. Here the CDR3 DNA reads TGTGCCACCAGTGATCCCACCGGGACACAATATCAGCCCCAGCATTTT.